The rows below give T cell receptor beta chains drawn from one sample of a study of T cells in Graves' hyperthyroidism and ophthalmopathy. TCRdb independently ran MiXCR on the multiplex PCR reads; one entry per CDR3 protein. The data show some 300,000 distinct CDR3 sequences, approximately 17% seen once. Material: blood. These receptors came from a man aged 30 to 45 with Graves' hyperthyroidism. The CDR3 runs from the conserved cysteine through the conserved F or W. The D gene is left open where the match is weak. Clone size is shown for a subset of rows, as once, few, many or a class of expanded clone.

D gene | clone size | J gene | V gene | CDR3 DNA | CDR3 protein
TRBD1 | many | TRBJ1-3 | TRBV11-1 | TGTGCCAGCAGCGACAGGGACGCGGGAAACACCATATATTTT | CASSDRDAGNTIYF
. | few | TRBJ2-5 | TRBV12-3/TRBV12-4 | TGTGCCAGCAGTTTAGAGGGGAGTTGGGAGACCCAGTACTTC | CASSLEGSWETQYF
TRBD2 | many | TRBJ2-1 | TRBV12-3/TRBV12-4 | TGTGCCAGCAGTTTCCTTGGGACTAGTAAGGGTGAGCAGTTCTTC | CASSFLGTSKGEQFF
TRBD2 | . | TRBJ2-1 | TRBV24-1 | TGTGCCACCAGTGATTCCCGTGGGACTAGCGGGCCCTCCTACAATGAGCAGTTCTTC | CATSDSRGTSGPSYNEQFF
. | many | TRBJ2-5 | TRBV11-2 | TGTGCCAGCAGGTCCAGACTTAGACAAGAGACCCAGTACTTC | CASRSRLRQETQYF
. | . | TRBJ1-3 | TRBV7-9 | TGTGCCAGCAGCTTGAGAGGACAGAACTCTGGAAACACCATATATTTT | CASSLRGQNSGNTIYF
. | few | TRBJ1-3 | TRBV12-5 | TGTGCTAGTGGTTTGTCCAGGGGAAACACCATATATTTT | CASGLSRGNTIYF
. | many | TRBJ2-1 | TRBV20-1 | TGCAGTGGAACAGTTAATGAGCAGTTCTTC | CSGTVNEQFF
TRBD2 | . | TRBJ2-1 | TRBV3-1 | TGTGCCAGCAGCCCCCTAGCGGGAGGGCCGTATAATGAGCAGTTCTTC | CASSPLAGGPYNEQFF
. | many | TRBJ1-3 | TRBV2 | TGTGCCAGCAGTGAACTTACCGCCTCTGGAAACACCATATATTTT | CASSELTASGNTIYF
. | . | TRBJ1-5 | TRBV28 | TGTGCCAGCAGCGCCCGAGAGGTGTTAAATCAGCCCCAGCATTTT | CASSAREVLNQPQHF
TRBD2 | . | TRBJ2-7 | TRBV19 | TGTGCCAGTAGTACCGGGACTAGCTTCTACGAGCAGTACTTC | CASSTGTSFYEQYF
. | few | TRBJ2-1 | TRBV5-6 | TGTGCCAGCAGCCGTTACAGCAATGAGCAGTTCTTC | CASSRYSNEQFF
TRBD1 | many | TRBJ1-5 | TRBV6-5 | TGTGCCAGCAGTTTGGGACAGGGAGATGGAAATCAGCCCCAGCATTTT | CASSLGQGDGNQPQHF
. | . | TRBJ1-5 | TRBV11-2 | TGTGCCAGCAGCTTAAGCACAGGTAGCAATCAGCCCCAGCATTTT | CASSLSTGSNQPQHF
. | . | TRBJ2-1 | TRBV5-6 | TGTGCCAGCAGCCACGCATTATCCCAGGCGGAGCAGTTCTTC | CASSHALSQAEQFF
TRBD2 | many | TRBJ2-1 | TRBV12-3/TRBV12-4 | TGTGCCAGCAGTATGGGACTAAACAATGAGCAGTTCTTC | CASSMGLNNEQFF
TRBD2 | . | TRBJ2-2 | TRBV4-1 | TGCGCCAGCAGCCAAGCCGGAGCACCGGGACTAGCGGGACCCCTCGAGCTGTTTTTT | CASSQAGAPGLAGPLELFF
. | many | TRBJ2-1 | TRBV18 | TGTGCCAGCTCACCAATGCGGGACCGTTCCTACAATGAGCAGTTCTTC | CASSPMRDRSYNEQFF
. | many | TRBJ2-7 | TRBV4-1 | TGCGCCAGCAGCCAAGATCCTTCCGACGAGCAGTACTTC | CASSQDPSDEQYF